Below, 14 T cell receptor beta chains from the same sample are listed, as sequenced in a study of blood T cell repertoires in COVID-19. Clones were read by immunoSEQ multiplex PCR, and TCRdb kept only the in-frame ones, dropping some. Among 45,000 or so clones listed, around 75% were seen once. Sequencing was done on a sample of peripheral blood. Receptors originate from an elderly man with acute or convalescent COVID-19.

The chain carries TRBV11-3 and TRBJ2-1; perhaps TRBD2 as D (5 bases). This CDR3 is 13 amino acids long. Germline V gene sequence: CDR1 SGHNT, CDR2 YENEEA. V shed 0 bases and J shed 6 bases, with 6 bases lying between them. In DNA form, the CDR3 reads TGTGCCAGCAGCTTAGATGAGGGCAATGAGCAGTTCTTC. Translation: CASSLDEGNEQFF.

This sequence joins TRBV28 and TRBJ1-2, with 7 bases identical to TRBD1. The V gene's germline CDR1 is MDHEN and CDR2 SYDVKM. V lost 5 bases, J lost 4 bases, and 7 bases stayed unmatched. The CDR3 has 14 amino acids. The CDR3: CASSRGGAGYGYTF. Written as DNA, the CDR3 is TGTGCCAGCAGTAGAGGGGGCGCCGGCTATGGCTACACCTTC.

Only a few counts were recorded for this clone. This CDR3 is CASSLNPGTEAFF. CDR3 coding DNA: TGTGCCAGCAGCTTAAACCCAGGGACTGAAGCTTTCTTT. The chain has TRBV7-2 and TRBJ1-1; a weak D match, TRBD1 (5 bases). Germline V lookup: CDR1 SGHTA, CDR2 FQGNSA. The germline V and J ends were trimmed by 2 bases and 5 bases, with 9 bases remaining between them. The CDR3 covers 13 residues.

This chain links TRBV30 with TRBJ1-5; 9 nucleotides align to TRBD1. This CDR3 has 15 amino acids. Per germline, CDR1 GTSNPN and CDR2 SVGIG (reference sequence). The J segment lost 7 bases and the V segment lost 2 bases, leaving 9 bases of the junction unmatched. The CDR3 is CAWSSGQGGIQPQHF. DNA of the CDR3: TGTGCCTGGAGTTCGGGACAGGGAGGAATACAGCCCCAGCATTTT. Drawing the rest from reference TRBV30 and TRBJ1-5, the complete variable domain is SQTIHQWPATLVQPVGSPLSLECTVEGTSNPNLYWYRQAAGRGLQLLFYSVGIGQISSEVPQNLSASRPQDRQFILSSKKLLLSDSGFYLCAWSSGQGGIQPQHFGDGTRLSIL.

V is TRBV28 and J is TRBJ2-7, with 11 bases aligning to TRBD2. Trimming removed 6 bases from V and 0 bases from J; junction bases left unmatched: 4. CDR3 length: 15 residues. Germline CDR1 reads MDHEN; CDR2 reads SYDVKM. The CDR3 DNA reads as TGTGCCAGCAGCCCGACTAGCGGGAACTCCTACGAGCAGTACTTC. Its protein product is CASSPTSGNSYEQYF.

The chain is built from TRBV18 and TRBJ2-3; 7 nucleotides line up with TRBD2. V shed 2 bases, J shed 10 bases, and the junction held 12 bases outside the gene matches. CDR3 length: 15 amino acids. Germline CDR1 and CDR2: KGHSH and LQKENI. The CDR3 DNA follows: TGTGCCAGCTCACCAGGGGAGGGGACTACCAATGCGCAGTATTTT. It encodes CASSPGEGTTNAQYF.

This sequence joins TRBV6-5 and TRBJ1-1; maybe TRBD1 (5 bases). The CDR3 is made up of 14 amino acids. V lost 7 bases, J lost 2 bases, and 14 bases lay in between. Germline CDR1 reads MNHEY; CDR2 reads SVGAGI. CDR3 DNA: TGTGCCAGCAAGGTTAGGGGCCTCAACACTGAAGCTTTCTTT. This translates into CASKVRGLNTEAFF.

The chain carries TRBV19 and TRBJ2-2; tentatively, D is TRBD2 (5 bases). Germline loops: CDR1 LNHDA, CDR2 SQIVND (reference sequence). Between the trimmed V and J ends, which lost 9 bases and 5 bases, there was a span of 16 bases. This CDR3 is 14 amino acids long. The CDR3 DNA reads as TGTGCCAGCGCCGATACTAGTTTTACCGGGGAGCTGTTTTTT. Protein product: CASADTSFTGELFF.

The J gene is TRBJ2-7, the V gene TRBV6-5, with TRBD2 matching over 10 bases. V lost 7 bases and J lost 2; bases outside the gene matches: 5. The CDR3 runs 14 residues. CDR1 and CDR2 from the germline V gene are MNHEY and SVGAGI. The CDR3 is CASNKREGPYEQYF. As DNA, the CDR3 is TGTGCCAGCAACAAGCGGGAGGGACCCTACGAGCAGTACTTC.

The chain uses TRBV7-8 and TRBJ2-7; a possible D gene is TRBD2 (6 bases). This CDR3 spans 13 amino acids. V gave up 3 bases and J gave up 6 bases, with 12 bases separating them. Germline V gives CDR1 SGHVS, CDR2 FQNEAQ. The CDR3 region has the DNA TGTGCCAGCAGCTTCCGACTAGTGGCCGAGCAGTACTTC. This codes for CASSFRLVAEQYF.

This chain uses TRBV19 with TRBJ2-1; 11 bases line up with TRBD2. This CDR3 is 17 amino acids long. CDR1 LNHDA and CDR2 SQIVND come from the germline V gene (reference sequence). After removal of 4 bases from V and 2 bases from J, the junction contained 7 bases not matched to a gene. In DNA, the CDR3 is TGTGCCAGTAGTAGGGTAGCGGGAGGGCTCGCCTACAATGAGCAGTTCTTC. Residues: CASSRVAGGLAYNEQFF.

The chain employs TRBV19 and TRBJ1-6; D not resolved. The germline V gene encodes CDR1 LNHDA and CDR2 SQIVND (reference sequence). This CDR3 contains 14 residues. The V end lost 6 bases, the J end lost 0 bases, and 6 bases lay between the germline ends. The CDR3 sequence: CASRHSSYNSPLHF. Written as DNA, the CDR3 is TGTGCCAGTAGGCACTCCTCCTATAATTCACCCCTCCACTTT.

The chain links TRBV2 to TRBJ2-1, with TRBD1 identical over 11 bases. J was trimmed by 8 bases and V by 7 bases; bases with no gene match: 10. In germline, CDR1 is SNHLY, CDR2 FYNNEI. The CDR3 covers 15 residues. Here the CDR3 DNA reads TGTGCCAGCATTCTTGGGACAGGGGGGATCGATGAGCAGTTCTTC. The encoded protein is CASILGTGGIDEQFF. The full variable domain, in which reference TRBV2 and TRBJ2-1 provide the parts outside the CDR3, is EPEVTQTPSHQVTQMGQEVILRCVPISNHLYFYWYRQILGQKVEFLVSFYNNEISEKSEIFDDQFSVERPDGSNFTLKIRSTKLEDSAMYFCASILGTGGIDEQFFGPGTRLTVL.

This chain's CDR3 is CATSGQGWGTDTQYF. The CDR3 DNA is TGTGCCACCTCGGGACAGGGATGGGGCACAGATACGCAGTATTTT. V and J are TRBV24-1 and TRBJ2-3, with 9 bases that match TRBD1. Trimming cost V 9 bases and J 1 base; bases outside gene matches: 7. This CDR3 comprises 15 residues. CDR1 and CDR2 (germline): KGHDR, SFDVKD.